The next 25 T cell receptor beta chains were all read from a single sample in a study of blood T cell repertoires in COVID-19. TCRdb's table, derived via immunoSEQ multiplex PCR, lists solely in-frame clones and lacks some. The repertoire holds about 200,000 clones, with just under 85% as singletons. The sequenced material came from peripheral blood. The origin of the receptors is a man aged 60 to 75 with COVID-19, enrolled during active disease.

The J gene is TRBJ2-1, the V gene TRBV5-1, with 9 nucleotides matching TRBD2. There are 15 residues in the CDR3. Germline CDR1 and CDR2: SGHRS and YFSETQ. The junction had 3 bases not matched to a gene; V was cut back by 0 bases and J by 5 bases. This CDR3 is CASSLGTSVDNEQFF. As DNA, the CDR3 is TGCGCCAGCAGCTTGGGGACTAGCGTGGACAATGAGCAGTTCTTC.

The chain joins TRBV5-4 to TRBJ1-2; the D is unclear. Trimming stripped 1 base from V and 7 bases from J, with 11 bases between. Germline V CDR1 and CDR2: SGHNT, YYREEE (reference sequence). The CDR3 spans 13 residues. This CDR3 is CASSLREGGGYTF. The CDR3, as DNA: TGTGCCAGCAGCTTGAGGGAGGGAGGTGGCTACACCTTC.

V and J are TRBV19 and TRBJ1-5; D gene unclear. Germline values: CDR1 LNHDA, CDR2 SQIVND (reference sequence). V was shortened by 4 bases and J by 2 bases, with 6 bases between the two germline ends. CDR3 length: 13 amino acids. The CDR3 DNA reads TGTGCCAGTAGTACGTATGGCAATCAGCCCCAGCATTTT. It encodes CASSTYGNQPQHF.

The chain is built from TRBV28 and TRBJ2-7; D is undetermined. The CDR3 has 15 amino acids. V gave up 5 bases and J gave up 5 bases, with 19 bases separating them. Per the germline V gene, CDR1 is MDHEN and CDR2 is SYDVKM. The CDR3 spells CASSPRLRSFHEQYF. For the CDR3, the DNA is TGTGCCAGCAGTCCCCGACTGAGATCCTTCCACGAGCAGTACTTC.

This chain connects TRBV19 to TRBJ1-6, with TRBD1 as a possible D gene (5 bases). Trimming cost V 4 bases and J 3 bases, with 10 bases left between them. Per germline, CDR1 LNHDA and CDR2 SQIVND (reference sequence). The CDR3 has 15 residues. CDR3 protein: CASSTGVGYNSPLHF. The DNA for the CDR3 is TGTGCCAGTAGTACGGGGGTTGGCTATAATTCACCCCTCCACTTT.

The CDR3 nucleotides read TGTGCCAGCTCACCACGGGGGGCAACTAATGAAAAACTGTTTTTT. As protein: CASSPRGATNEKLFF. V gene TRBV18 combines with J gene TRBJ1-4; D is perhaps TRBD1 (5 bases). Trimming shortened V by 1 base and J by 0 bases, and 6 bases separated the two germline ends. CDR3 length equals 15 residues. Germline CDR1 reads KGHSH; CDR2 reads LQKENI.

This clone was seen only once. The chain couples TRBV4-3 to TRBJ2-3; 11 bases are a match to TRBD1. Trimming at V came to 8 bases and at J to 2 bases, leaving 3 bases not matched to a gene. Germline CDR1 is LGHNA and CDR2 is YSLEER. The CDR3 is 14 amino acids. The DNA for the CDR3 is TGCGCCAGCGGGGACAGGGGGTACACAGATACGCAGTATTTT. Its translation: CASGDRGYTDTQYF.

J is TRBJ2-5 and V is TRBV9, with 10 positions matching TRBD2. The germline CDR1 and CDR2 sequences are SGDLS and YYNGEE. Trimming took 4 bases from V and 5 from J; bases not matched to a gene: 8. This CDR3 spans 15 amino acids. DNA for the CDR3: TGTGCCAGCAGCCCCAGCGGGAGGGCCTTGGAGACCCAGTACTTC. As protein: CASSPSGRALETQYF.

The J gene is TRBJ2-7, the V gene TRBV12-5; TRBD2 matches at 9 bases. Trimming cost V 6 bases and J 2 bases; bases outside gene matches: 5. The CDR3 has 14 amino acids. Germline CDR1 reads LGHNT; CDR2 reads FRNRAP. Written as DNA, the CDR3 is TGTGCTAGTGGATCGGGACTAGCCCCCTACGAGCAGTACTTC. It specifies CASGSGLAPYEQYF.

The gene calls are TRBV11-2 and TRBJ1-1; no clear D. Germline V gene data show CDR1 as SGHAT and CDR2 as FQNNGV. V lost 7 bases, J lost 0 bases, and 9 bases lay in between. This CDR3 contains 13 residues. The CDR3, as DNA: TGTGCCAGCATGACTACACTGAACACTGAAGCTTTCTTT. Translating it yields CASMTTLNTEAFF.

The genes are TRBV5-4 and TRBJ2-3; 7 nucleotides line up with TRBD1. The germline CDR1 and CDR2 sequences are SGHNT and YYREEE (reference sequence). V lost 0 bases to trimming and J lost 4 bases; unmatched junction nucleotides: 5. CDR3 length: 15 residues. As DNA, the CDR3 is TGTGCCAGCAGCTTGGACAGCACAGGGGCAGATACGCAGTATTTT. It codes for CASSLDSTGADTQYF.

Written as DNA, the CDR3 is TGTGCCAGCAGCCAGGGGGCCGTCACTGAAGCTTTCTTT. Its protein product is CASSQGAVTEAFF. The chain employs TRBV27 and TRBJ1-1; the match to TRBD1 covers 8 bases. The trim removed 6 bases at V and 4 bases at J, leaving 4 bases unmatched. Germline V gene data show CDR1 as MNHEY and CDR2 as SMNVEV (reference sequence). The CDR3 spans 13 residues.

The chain recombines TRBV14 with TRBJ2-7; TRBD1 might be the D (6 bases). The CDR3 sequence is 14 residues long. Between the trimmed V and J ends, which lost 3 bases and 3 bases, there was a span of 12 bases. The germline V gene has CDR1 SGHDN and CDR2 FVKESK. The CDR3, as DNA: TGTGCCAGCAGCCACCCTCCACAGGGCTACGAGCAGTACTTC. Residues: CASSHPPQGYEQYF.

The chain uses TRBV28 and TRBJ2-3; 15 positions agree with TRBD2. Germline V gene sequence: CDR1 MDHEN, CDR2 SYDVKM. This CDR3 spans 20 amino acids. The V and J ends lost 2 bases and 1 base, in that order; junction bases with no gene match: 10. The CDR3 nucleotides read TGTGCCAGCAGTTTAACGGGACTAGCGGGAGGAGGAGGCGGCACAGATACGCAGTATTTT. This encodes CASSLTGLAGGGGGTDTQYF.

The chain combines TRBV7-2 with TRBJ1-4; D might be TRBD1 (5 bases). CDR3 size: 15 residues. Deletions cut 7 bases from V and 3 bases from J, with 15 bases between. Germline CDR1 is SGHTA and CDR2 is FQGNSA. The CDR3 DNA sequence: TGTGCCAGCACCCTGCTGGGGACTGCTAATGAAAAACTGTTTTTT. Residues: CASTLLGTANEKLFF.

The chain carries TRBV5-6 and TRBJ2-1, with a weak D call TRBD2 (6 bases). Germline V gene sequence: CDR1 SGHDT, CDR2 YYEEEE. Trimming removed 2 bases at V and 5 bases at J, with 11 bases between. The CDR3 loop spans 14 amino acids. CDR3 nucleotides: TGTGCCAGCAGCTTTGTCGGGAGCGACAATGAGCAGTTCTTC. The encoded protein is CASSFVGSDNEQFF.

The chain recombines TRBV15 with TRBJ1-1, with D possibly TRBD1 on 6 matching bases. The germline V and J ends were trimmed by 5 bases and 4 bases, with 11 bases remaining between them. Germline V CDR1 and CDR2: LNHNV, YYDKDF (reference sequence). CDR3 length: 13 amino acids. The CDR3 reads CATSRGQSTEAFF. Written as DNA, the CDR3 is TGTGCCACCAGCCGAGGACAGAGCACTGAAGCTTTCTTT.

In its sample, this clone was seen once. The chain combines TRBV28 with TRBJ1-1; the match to TRBD1 covers 7 bases. The germline CDR1 and CDR2 sequences are MDHEN and SYDVKM. V shed 3 bases and J 8 bases; nucleotides not matched to a gene: 6. The CDR3 length is 13 residues. DNA for the CDR3: TGTGCCAGCAGTTTGGCCGTACAGGGGGAAGCTTTCTTT. Translation: CASSLAVQGEAFF.

As DNA, the CDR3 is TGCAGCGTAGGGACTAGCGGGAGCTTTCGGGGGGAGCAGTACTTC. Protein product: CSVGTSGSFRGEQYF. The rearrangement joins TRBV29-1 to TRBJ2-7; 14 bases are a match to TRBD2. Germline V gene sequence: CDR1 SQVTM, CDR2 ANQGSEA. This CDR3 is built from 15 residues. The V gene end was trimmed by 6 bases and the J gene end by 7 bases; junction bases not matched to a gene: 11.

A few counts support this clone. The chain is built from TRBV21-1 and TRBJ1-2; the table's D call, TRBD1, has no DNA check behind it. TRBV21-1 is a recognized pseudogene. There are 15 residues in the CDR3. The CDR3 region has the DNA TGTGCCAGCAGCAAAGCGAGGGGGCGATGGTATGGCTACACCTTC. Protein product: CASSKARGRWYGYTF.

This chain connects TRBV12-3 or TRBV12-4 to TRBJ1-5; 8 nucleotides line up with TRBD1. This CDR3 is built from 13 residues. J lost 7 bases, V lost 6 bases, and 5 bases had no gene match. DNA of the CDR3: TGTGCCAGCAGACAACAGGGGGGACAGCCCCAGCATTTT. It codes for CASRQQGGQPQHF.

Only one count was recorded for this clone. The chain employs TRBV2 and TRBJ2-6, with 10 bases matching TRBD1. The V and J ends lost 11 bases and 2 bases, in that order; junction bases with no gene match: 18. The CDR3 covers 19 residues. Germline loops: CDR1 SNHLY, CDR2 FYNNEI. Here the CDR3 reads CAGERPPGQGRTGANVLTF. CDR3 coding DNA: TGTGCCGGGGAGAGACCACCGGGACAGGGGAGGACTGGGGCCAACGTCCTGACTTTC.

The V and J genes are TRBV5-1 and TRBJ2-5; 8 nucleotides line up with TRBD2. Trimming cost V 0 bases and J 4 bases; bases outside gene matches: 14. The CDR3 is 18 residues long. The germline CDR1 and CDR2 sequences are SGHRS and YFSETQ. This CDR3 reads CASSLAANSGTGGETQYF. The DNA of the CDR3 is TGCGCCAGCAGCTTGGCGGCGAATAGCGGGACCGGAGGAGAGACCCAGTACTTC.

This clone was seen a few times. V is TRBV10-3 and J is TRBJ1-4; D not resolved. V was cut by 4 bases and J by 8 bases, with 11 bases left in between. Germline loops: CDR1 ENHRY, CDR2 SYGVKD. The CDR3 sequence is 13 residues long. In DNA form, the CDR3 reads TGTGCCATCAGTGCTCAGGCCAAAGAAAAACTGTTTTTT. Amino acids: CAISAQAKEKLFF.

The chain employs TRBV28 and TRBJ2-1, with 10 bases lining up with TRBD2. J gave up 5 bases and V 7 bases, and 8 bases lay outside the gene matches. The CDR3 is 15 residues long. Looked up from germline, CDR1 is MDHEN and CDR2 is SYDVKM. CDR3 sequence (DNA): TGTGCCAGCACCTCTAGCGGGAGAGGACACAATGAGCAGTTCTTC. Amino acid sequence: CASTSSGRGHNEQFF.